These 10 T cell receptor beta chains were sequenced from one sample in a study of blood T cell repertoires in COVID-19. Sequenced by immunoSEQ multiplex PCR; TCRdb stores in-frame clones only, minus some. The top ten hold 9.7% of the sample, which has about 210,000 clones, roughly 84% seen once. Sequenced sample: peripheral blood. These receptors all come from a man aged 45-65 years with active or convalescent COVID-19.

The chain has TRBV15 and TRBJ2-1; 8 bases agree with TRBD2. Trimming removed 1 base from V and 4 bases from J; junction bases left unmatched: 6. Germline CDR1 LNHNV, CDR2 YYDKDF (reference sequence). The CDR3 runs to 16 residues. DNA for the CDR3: TGTGCCACCAGCAGAGCATCCAGCGGGAGTTACAATGAGCAGTTCTTC. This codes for CATSRASSGSYNEQFF.

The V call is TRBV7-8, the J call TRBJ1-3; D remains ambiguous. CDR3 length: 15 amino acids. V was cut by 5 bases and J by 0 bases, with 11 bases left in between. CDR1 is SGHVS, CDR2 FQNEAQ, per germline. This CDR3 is CASSPYGNSGNTIYF. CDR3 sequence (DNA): TGTGCCAGCAGCCCCTACGGTAACTCTGGAAACACCATATATTTT. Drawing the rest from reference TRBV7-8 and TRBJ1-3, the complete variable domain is GAGVSQSPRYKVAKRGQDVALRCDPISGHVSLFWYQQALGQGPEFLTYFQNEAQLDKSGLPSDRFFAERPEGSVSTLKIQRTQQEDSAVYLCASSPYGNSGNTIYFGEGSWLTVV.

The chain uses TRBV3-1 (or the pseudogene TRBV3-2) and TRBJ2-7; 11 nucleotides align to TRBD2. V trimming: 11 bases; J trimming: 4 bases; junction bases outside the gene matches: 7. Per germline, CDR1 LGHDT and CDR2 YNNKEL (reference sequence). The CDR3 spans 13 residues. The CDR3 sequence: CAPGGTSGYEQYV. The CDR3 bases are TGTGCCCCTGGAGGGACTAGCGGATACGAGCAGTACGTC.

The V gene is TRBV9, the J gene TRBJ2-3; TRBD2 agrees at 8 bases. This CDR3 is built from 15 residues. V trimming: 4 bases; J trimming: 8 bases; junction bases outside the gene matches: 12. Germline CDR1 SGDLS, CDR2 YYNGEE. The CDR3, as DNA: TGTGCCAGCAGCCCCGGAGCGGGAGAACCAGCTACGCAGTATTTT. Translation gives CASSPGAGEPATQYF.

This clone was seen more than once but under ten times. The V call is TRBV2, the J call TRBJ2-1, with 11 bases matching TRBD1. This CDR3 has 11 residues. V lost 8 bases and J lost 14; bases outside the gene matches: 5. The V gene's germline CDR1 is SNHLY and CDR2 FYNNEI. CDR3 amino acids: CASGGDRGEFF. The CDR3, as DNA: TGTGCCAGCGGAGGGGACAGGGGGGAGTTCTTC.

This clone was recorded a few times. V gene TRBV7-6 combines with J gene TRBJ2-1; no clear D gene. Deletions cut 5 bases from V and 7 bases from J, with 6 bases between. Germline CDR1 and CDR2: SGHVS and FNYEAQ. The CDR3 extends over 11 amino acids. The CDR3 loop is CASSNFNEQFF. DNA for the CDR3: TGTGCCAGCAGCAACTTTAATGAGCAGTTCTTC. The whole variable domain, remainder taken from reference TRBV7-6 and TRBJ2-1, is GAGVSQSPRYKVTKRGQDVALRCDPISGHVSLYWYRQALGQGPEFLTYFNYEAQQDKSGLPNDRFSAERPEGSISTLTIQRTEQRDSAMYRCASSNFNEQFFGPGTRLTVL.

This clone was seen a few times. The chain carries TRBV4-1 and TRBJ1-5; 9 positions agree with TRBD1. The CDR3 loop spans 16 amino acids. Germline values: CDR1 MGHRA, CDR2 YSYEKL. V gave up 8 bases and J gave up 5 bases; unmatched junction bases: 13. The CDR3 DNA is TGCGCCAGCTCACTTCTCGGGACAGGGTTCGATCAGCCCCAGCATTTT. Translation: CASSLLGTGFDQPQHF.

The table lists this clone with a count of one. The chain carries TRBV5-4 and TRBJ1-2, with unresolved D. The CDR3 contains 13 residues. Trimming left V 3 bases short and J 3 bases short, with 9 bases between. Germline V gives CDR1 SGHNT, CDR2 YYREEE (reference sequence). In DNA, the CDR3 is TGTGCCAGCAGCTACGGGATCCACTATGGCTACACCTTC. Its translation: CASSYGIHYGYTF.

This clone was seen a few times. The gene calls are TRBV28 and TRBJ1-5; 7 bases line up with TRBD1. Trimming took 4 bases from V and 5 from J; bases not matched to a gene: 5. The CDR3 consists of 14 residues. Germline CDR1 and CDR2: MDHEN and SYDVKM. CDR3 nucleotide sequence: TGTGCCAGCAGTTCTCGACAGGGCGATCAGCCCCAGCATTTT. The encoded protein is CASSSRQGDQPQHF. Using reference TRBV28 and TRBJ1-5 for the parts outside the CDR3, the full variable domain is DVKVTQSSRYLVKRTGEKVFLECVQDMDHENMFWYRQDPGLGLRLIYFSYDVKMKEKGDIPEGYSVSREKKERFSLILESASTNQTSMYLCASSSRQGDQPQHFGDGTRLSIL.

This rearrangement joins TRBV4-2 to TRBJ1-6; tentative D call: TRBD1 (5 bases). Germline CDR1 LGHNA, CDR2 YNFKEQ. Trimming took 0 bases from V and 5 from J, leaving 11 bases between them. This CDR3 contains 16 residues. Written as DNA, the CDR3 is TGTGCCAGCAGCCAAGATCTTCCAGGGAATAATTCACCCCTCCACTTT. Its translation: CASSQDLPGNNSPLHF.